Below, 11 T cell receptor beta chains from the same sample are listed, as sequenced in a study of blood T cell repertoires in COVID-19. Assay: immunoSEQ multiplex PCR; the TCRdb copy retains only in-frame clones and omits some. The sample lists 90,000 or so clones, about 70% occurring once. The sequenced sample was peripheral blood. These receptors all stem from a woman aged 55-69 years in a cohort sampled during active or convalescent COVID-19.

The chain combines TRBV7-3 with TRBJ2-2; 7 bases agree with TRBD2. V trimming: 1 base; J trimming: 5 bases; junction bases outside the gene matches: 4. The germline gives CDR1 SGHTA, CDR2 FQGTGA. This CDR3 comprises 15 residues. DNA for the CDR3: TGTGCCAGCAGCTTAATGGGAGGGTTGACCGGGGAGCTGTTTTTT. Protein sequence: CASSLMGGLTGELFF. Looking up the rest from reference TRBV7-3 and TRBJ2-2 gives the full variable domain: GAGVSQTPSNKVTEKGKYVELRCDPISGHTALYWYRQSLGQGPEFLIYFQGTGAADDSGLPNDRFFAVRPEGSVSTLKIQRTERGDSAVYLCASSLMGGLTGELFFGEGSRLTVL.

The chain joins TRBV5-8 to TRBJ2-3, with 10 bases aligning to TRBD1. V shed 2 bases and J 7 bases; nucleotides not matched to a gene: 7. CDR1 is SGHTS and CDR2 is YDEGEE in the germline V gene. This CDR3 spans 15 amino acids. CDR3 residues: CASSFSGTGAYTQYF. The CDR3 coding sequence is TGTGCCAGCAGCTTCTCCGGGACAGGGGCATATACGCAGTATTTT.

The chain couples TRBV19 to TRBJ2-2; D possibly corresponds to TRBD2 (6 bases). In germline, CDR1 is LNHDA, CDR2 SQIVND (reference sequence). Trimming pared 0 bases from V and 7 bases from J, leaving 9 bases between. The CDR3 covers 14 residues. The CDR3 coding sequence is TGTGCCAGTAGTATAGAGGAGGGGCACGGGGAGCTGTTTTTT. Translated: CASSIEEGHGELFF.

The chain combines TRBV6-5 with TRBJ2-7, with D possibly TRBD2 on 6 matching bases. This CDR3 has 12 amino acids. Trimming left V 6 bases short and J 3 bases short, with 9 bases between. In germline, CDR1 is MNHEY, CDR2 SVGAGI. CDR3 bases: TGTGCCAGCAGCGCGGGGTTCTACGAGCAGTACTTC. It yields the protein CASSAGFYEQYF.

This chain links TRBV4-1 with TRBJ2-4, with D possibly matching TRBD2 (5 bases). This CDR3 spans 13 amino acids. Germline V gene data show CDR1 as MGHRA and CDR2 as YSYEKL. Trimming shortened V by 0 bases and J by 7 bases, and 7 bases separated the two germline ends. This CDR3 reads CASSQEPGNIQYF. The CDR3, as DNA: TGCGCCAGCAGCCAAGAGCCGGGGAACATTCAGTACTTC.

The chain recombines TRBV7-9 with TRBJ2-7; 7 bases are shared with TRBD1. In germline, CDR1 is SEHNR, CDR2 FQNEAQ (reference sequence). The J segment lost 3 bases and the V segment lost 5 bases, leaving 7 bases of the junction unmatched. This CDR3 is built from 14 residues. In DNA, the CDR3 is TGTGCCAGCAGCGACAGACAGGGTTTCTACGAGCAGTACTTC. Translating gives CASSDRQGFYEQYF.

J is TRBJ2-2 and V is TRBV18; D is unresolved. From germline, CDR1 is KGHSH and CDR2 LQKENI. The V end lost 2 bases, the J end lost 5 bases, and 12 bases lay between the germline ends. CDR3 length: 15 residues. This chain's CDR3 is CASSPADTLTGELFF. The CDR3 DNA follows: TGTGCCAGCTCACCAGCAGACACTCTTACCGGGGAGCTGTTTTTT. Variable domain in full (rest from reference TRBV18 and TRBJ2-2): NAGVMQNPRHLVRRRGQEARLRCSPMKGHSHVYWYRQLPEEGLKFMVYLQKENIIDESGMPKERFSAEFPKEGPSILRIQQVVRGDSAAYFCASSPADTLTGELFFGEGSRLTVL.

This chain connects TRBV11-1 to TRBJ2-2; 8 positions match TRBD2. The CDR3 is 14 residues long. V dropped 5 bases and J dropped 6; count of bases not matched to a gene: 5. CDR1 and CDR2 from the germline V gene are SGHAT and FQDESV (reference sequence). CDR3 loop: CASSLTSAAGELFF. The CDR3 nucleotides are TGTGCCAGCAGCCTGACTAGCGCGGCCGGGGAGCTGTTTTTT.

In its sample, this clone was seen once. The V call is TRBV6-6, the J call TRBJ2-7, with D possibly being TRBD1 (5 bases). Germline values: CDR1 MNHNY, CDR2 SVGAGI (reference sequence). The CDR3 is 13 residues long. V was pared by 6 bases and J by 2 bases, with 11 bases between. CDR3: CASSLQDPYEQYF. The CDR3 DNA reads as TGTGCCAGCAGCCTACAGGATCCCTACGAGCAGTACTTC.

J is TRBJ2-2 and V is TRBV7-9; 8 positions agree with TRBD1. The CDR3 spans 16 residues. V was clipped by 5 bases and J by 5 bases; unmatched bases: 10. Germline V gene lookup returns CDR1 SEHNR and CDR2 FQNEAQ (reference sequence). CDR3 coding DNA: TGTGCCAGCAGCACCTCCGGGACAGGTAGAACCGGGGAGCTGTTTTTT. Its protein product is CASSTSGTGRTGELFF.

This clone has only a few counts. The V call is TRBV29-1, the J call TRBJ1-2; 7 bases align to TRBD1. There are 15 residues in the CDR3. The ends lost 4 bases at V and 3 bases at J; junction bases unmatched: 11. Germline V gene lookup returns CDR1 SQVTM and CDR2 ANQGSEA. The CDR3 DNA is TGCAGCGTTGCCAAGGGGGCTTCCAAGGACTATGGCTACACCTTC. This sequence encodes CSVAKGASKDYGYTF.